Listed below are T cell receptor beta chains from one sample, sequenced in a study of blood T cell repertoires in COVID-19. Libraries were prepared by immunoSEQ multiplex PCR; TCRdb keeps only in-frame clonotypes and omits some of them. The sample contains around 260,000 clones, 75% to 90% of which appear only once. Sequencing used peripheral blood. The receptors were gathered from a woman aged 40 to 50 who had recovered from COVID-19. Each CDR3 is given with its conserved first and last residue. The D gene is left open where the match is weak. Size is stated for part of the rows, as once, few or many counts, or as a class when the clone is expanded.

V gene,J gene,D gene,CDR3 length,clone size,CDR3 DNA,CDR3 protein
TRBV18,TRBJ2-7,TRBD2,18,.,TGTGCCAGCTCACAAGGTCTCCCGCGGCCTAGCGGGGGTGGGGAGCAGTACTTC,CASSQGLPRPSGGGEQYF
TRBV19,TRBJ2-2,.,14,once,TGTGCCAGTGGGGTCAGGGGTGAAGTCGGGGAGCTGTTTTTT,CASGVRGEVGELFF
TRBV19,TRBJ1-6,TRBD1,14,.,TGTGCCAGTAGGTACGGGACAGGGCGTTCACCCCTCCACTTT,CASRYGTGRSPLHF
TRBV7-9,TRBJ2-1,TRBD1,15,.,TGTGCCAGCAGCTACCGGGACAGAGGAACCAATGAGCAGTTCTTC,CASSYRDRGTNEQFF
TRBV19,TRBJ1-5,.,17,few,TGTGCCAGTAGTACCAATCACAGGGATTATAGCAATCAGCCCCAGCATTTT,CASSTNHRDYSNQPQHF
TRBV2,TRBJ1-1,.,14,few,TGTGCCAGCAGTGGCACAGGGCCTTGGGCTGAAGCTTTCTTT,CASSGTGPWAEAFF
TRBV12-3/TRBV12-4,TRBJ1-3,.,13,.,TGTGCCAGCAGCCGTTACTCTGGAAACACCATATATTTT,CASSRYSGNTIYF
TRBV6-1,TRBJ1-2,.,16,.,TGTGCCAGCAGTGAAGGTGGGGTAGGAGGGGTCTATGGCTACACCTTC,CASSEGGVGGVYGYTF
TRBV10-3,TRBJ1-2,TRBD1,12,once,TGTGCCATCGGAAACAGGGGGCCTGGCTACACCTTC,CAIGNRGPGYTF
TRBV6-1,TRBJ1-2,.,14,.,TGTGCCAGCAGTGAACCCCTCGGGGGCTATGGCTACACCTTC,CASSEPLGGYGYTF
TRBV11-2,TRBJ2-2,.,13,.,TGTGCCAGCAGCTTCGACATCACCGGGGAGCTGTTTTTT,CASSFDITGELFF
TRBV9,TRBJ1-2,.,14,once,TGTGCCAGCAGCGTAGGTCCAGGGAACTATGGCTACACCTTC,CASSVGPGNYGYTF
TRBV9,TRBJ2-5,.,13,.,TGTGCCAGCAGCCCTCCCTACCAAGAGACCCAGTACTTC,CASSPPYQETQYF
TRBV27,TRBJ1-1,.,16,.,TGTGCCAGCAGTTTGCGGCCGCAGGTGCAGGGCACTGAAGCTTTCTTT,CASSLRPQVQGTEAFF
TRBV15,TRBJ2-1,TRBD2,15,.,TGTGCCACCAGGGCGGGGGGGGGTTCCTACAATGAGCAGTTCTTC,CATRAGGGSYNEQFF
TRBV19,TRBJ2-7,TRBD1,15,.,TGTGCCAGTAGCCTTGGGACAGGGGACTACTACGAGCAGTACTTC,CASSLGTGDYYEQYF
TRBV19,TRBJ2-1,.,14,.,TGTGCCAGTACCGACGACAGTCTGATCAATGAGCAGTTCTTC,CASTDDSLINEQFF
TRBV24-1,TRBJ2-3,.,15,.,TGTGCCACCAGTGACGTCGACGGAGGGACAGATACGCAGTATTTT,CATSDVDGGTDTQYF
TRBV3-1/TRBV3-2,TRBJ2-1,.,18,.,TGTGCCAGCAGCCAAGTATTGGGGGCAGGTCACTCCTACAATGAGCAGTTCTTC,CASSQVLGAGHSYNEQFF
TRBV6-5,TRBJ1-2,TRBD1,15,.,TGTGCCAGCAGTAGGGACAGGGGGGTGAGCTATGGCTACACCTTC,CASSRDRGVSYGYTF
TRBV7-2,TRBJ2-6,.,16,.,TGTGCCAGCAGCCCAGCATCAGGATCTGGGGCCAACGTCCTGACTTTC,CASSPASGSGANVLTF
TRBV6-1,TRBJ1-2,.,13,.,TGTGCCAGCAGTGAAGCCATAGACTATGGCTACACCTTC,CASSEAIDYGYTF
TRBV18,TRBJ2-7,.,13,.,TGTGCCAGCTCACCAGGCGGAACCTACGAGCAGTACTTC,CASSPGGTYEQYF
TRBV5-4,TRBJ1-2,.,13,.,TGTGCCAGCAGCAAACCAGGGACTTTTAGCTACACCTTC,CASSKPGTFSYTF
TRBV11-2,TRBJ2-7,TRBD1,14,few,TGTGCCAGCAGCTTAGGGGGACAGCACTACGAGCAGTACTTC,CASSLGGQHYEQYF
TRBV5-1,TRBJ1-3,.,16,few,TGCGCCAGCAGCCTACAACGTCAGGGGACTGGAAACACCATATATTTT,CASSLQRQGTGNTIYF
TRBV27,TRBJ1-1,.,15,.,TGTGCCAGCAGTTTCTCTTCCGGGTCGAACACTGAAGCTTTCTTT,CASSFSSGSNTEAFF
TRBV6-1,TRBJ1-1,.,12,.,TGTGCCAGCAGTGAATACTGGGGAGGAGCTTTCTTT,CASSEYWGGAFF
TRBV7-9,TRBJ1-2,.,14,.,TGTGCCAGCAGCTTAAAGGGAGGTCCCTATGGCTACACCTTC,CASSLKGGPYGYTF
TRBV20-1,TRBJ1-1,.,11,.,TGCAGTGCTGCGAAGAACACTGAAGCTTTCTTT,CSAAKNTEAFF
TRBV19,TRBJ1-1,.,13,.,TGTGCCAGTAGCTACATCAGGGAAACTGAAGCTTTCTTT,CASSYIRETEAFF
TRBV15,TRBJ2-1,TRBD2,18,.,TGTGCCACCAGCAGAGAAGTGGCGGGGGGCTCCTCCTACAATGAGCAGTTCTTC,CATSREVAGGSSYNEQFF
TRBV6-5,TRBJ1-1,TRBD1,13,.,TGTGCCAGCAGTTACAGGGGGCGGACTGAAGCTTTCTTT,CASSYRGRTEAFF
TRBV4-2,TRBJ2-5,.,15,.,TGTGCCAGCAGCCTCGTAACGGGGGTACAAGAGACCCAGTACTTC,CASSLVTGVQETQYF
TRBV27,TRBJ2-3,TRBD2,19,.,TGTGCCAGCAGTTTTCCTGGGCTAGCGGGGGGGCCGGTAACAGATACGCAGTATTTT,CASSFPGLAGGPVTDTQYF
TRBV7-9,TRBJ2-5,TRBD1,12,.,TGTGCCAGCAGCTTAGACAGGGGGACCCAGTACTTC,CASSLDRGTQYF
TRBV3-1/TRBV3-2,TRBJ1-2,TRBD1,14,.,TGTGCCAGCAGCCACGACCAGGACAGGGGGCTCTACACCTTC,CASSHDQDRGLYTF
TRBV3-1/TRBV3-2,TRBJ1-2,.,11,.,TGTGCCAGCAGCCAGCAGGGGGGCTACACCTTC,CASSQQGGYTF
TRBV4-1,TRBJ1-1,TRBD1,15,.,TGCGCCAGCAGCCAAGGTGACAGGGCAGCCACTGAAGCTTTCTTT,CASSQGDRAATEAFF
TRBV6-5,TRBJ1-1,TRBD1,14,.,TGTGCCAGCAGTTACTCTCGGGACAGGGTACTAGCTTTCTTT,CASSYSRDRVLAFF
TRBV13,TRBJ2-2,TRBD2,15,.,TGTGCCAGCAGCCCTCCTAGCGGGGGGAGCGGGGAGCTGTTTTTT,CASSPPSGGSGELFF
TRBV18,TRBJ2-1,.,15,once,TGTGCCAGCTCACCCCTTTCGGGCTCCTACAATGAGCAGTTCTTC,CASSPLSGSYNEQFF
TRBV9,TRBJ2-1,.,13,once,TGTGCCAGCAGCGTAAGGCGGAACAATGAGCAGTTCTTC,CASSVRRNNEQFF
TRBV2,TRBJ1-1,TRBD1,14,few,TGTGCCAGCAGTGAAGGGACAGGGGGAACTGAAGCTTTCTTT,CASSEGTGGTEAFF